The present entry profiles one T cell receptor (beta chain) with its context. As yet, its antigen is unknown. This was the immunoSEQ v3 assay. Sequenced by immunoSEQ multiplex PCR; TCRdb stores in-frame clones only, minus some. The table lists approximately 95,000 clones, approximately 65% of them singletons. This entry belongs to a study of TIL therapy for anti-PD-1-resistant metastatic lung cancer. As for time point: pre-treatment sample, taken before nivolumab and TIL therapy. Pleural nodules or supraclavicular lymph nodes made up most of the excised metastases sampled. Study-level points and caveats: Patients were highly selected, enriched for treatment-naive, never-smoker and oncogene-addicted cases. Many TIL product clones were absent from baseline tumor, suggesting clonal contraction.

The CDR3 is 18 amino acids. V was pared by 0 bases and J by 3 bases, with 21 bases between. The germline V gene encodes CDR1 SGHRS and CDR2 YFSETQ. The specimen comprised tumor tissue, sampled at baseline. The sequence came from a person aged 25-79 years with non-small cell lung cancer. The chain joins TRBV5-1 to TRBJ1-2; possible D gene TRBD1, 6 bases. The chain's CDR3 is CASSLAWDTWRGDYGYTF. CDR3 sequence (DNA): TGCGCCAGCAGCTTGGCGTGGGACACCTGGAGGGGGGACTATGGCTACACCTTC.